This T cell receptor beta chain was sequenced in a study of beta chain features in type 1 diabetes. Across the study: Across every sample, 85 million to 120 million sorted cells were examined in total. Study results and limitations: The study found fewer insertions and more deletions at VDJ junctions in type 1 diabetes patients.

A single heparinised draw of about 100 mL on average was taken per donor. Once sorted, every population was more than 95% pure. Worth noting for this clone: Its specificity is not known.

Trimming removed 0 bases from V and 9 bases from J, with 21 bases in between. The CDR3 is 17 residues long. CDR1 is SEHNR and CDR2 is FQNEAQ in the germline V gene (reference sequence). Sequenced material consisted of expressed TCRB transcripts (all of the isolated RNA was reverse transcribed). This table comes from immunoSEQ multiplex PCR, and its TCRdb copy is limited to in-frame clones, with some not included. The repertoire holds roughly 140,000 clones, with 11% as singletons. The V gene is TRBV7-9, the J gene TRBJ2-1; D ambiguous. The sequence came from a young man in good health. The specimen was central memory CD4+ T cells from blood. CDR3 sequence (DNA): TGTGCCAGCAGCTTAGCTGGTGGCGTGAGCTCTCCCGCTGAGCAGTTCTTC. Translating it yields CASSLAGGVSSPAEQFF.